Listed below are T cell receptor beta chains from one sample, sequenced in a study of shared clonotypes between healthy human individuals. The table came from immunoSEQ multiplex PCR; TCRdb's copy has only in-frame clones and leaves some out. The sample contains about 600,000 clones, more than 95% of which appear only once. The specimen sequenced was naive CD4+ T cells sorted from blood. Every receptor here comes from a woman aged 25 to 39 in good health. The CDR3 runs from the conserved cysteine through the conserved F or W. A D gene is named only where the DNA matches it firmly. Size is omitted from some rows. Given values are once, few, many or a class for expanded clones.

TRBV11-3	TRBJ2-3	.	.	CASSLSRVIDTQYF	TGTGCCAGCAGCTTGTCCAGGGTTATAGATACGCAGTATTTT
TRBV6-1	TRBJ1-2	.	.	CASRTTGHPRYGYTF	TGTGCCAGCAGAACGACGGGACACCCTAGATATGGCTACACCTTC
TRBV5-1	TRBJ2-1	.	TRBD2	CASSPSGSLPSPTLFF	TGCGCCAGCAGCCCTAGCGGGAGCTTACCATCACCCACCCTCTTCTTC
TRBV2	TRBJ1-5	.	.	CASRPDRHTSGNNQPQHF	TGTGCCAGCAGGCCCGACAGGCACACGTCTGGGAACAATCAGCCCCAGCATTTT
TRBV10-1	TRBJ1-1	.	TRBD1	CASSVDRATEAFF	TGCGCCAGCAGTGTAGACAGGGCGACTGAAGCTTTCTTT
TRBV18	TRBJ2-1	.	TRBD2	CASSGLAGGAGNEQFF	TGTGCCAGCTCAGGGCTAGCGGGAGGGGCCGGTAATGAGCAGTTCTTC
TRBV7-3	TRBJ1-5	.	.	CASSPTDLKGQPQHF	TGTGCCAGCAGCCCTACGGATCTTAAAGGACAGCCCCAGCATTTT
TRBV10-2	TRBJ2-5	.	.	CASSDQGGETQYF	TGCGCCAGCAGTGATCAGGGGGGTGAGACCCAGTACTTC
TRBV4-2	TRBJ2-5	once	.	CASSQAGIQETQYF	TGTGCCAGCAGCCAAGCCGGCATCCAAGAGACCCAGTACTTC
TRBV7-9	TRBJ1-1	.	TRBD1	CASSVGDRGRQTEAFF	TGTGCCAGCAGCGTCGGGGACAGGGGGCGCCAAACTGAAGCTTTCTTT
TRBV9	TRBJ2-2	once	.	CASSPHGGTGELFF	TGTGCCAGCAGCCCGCACGGTGGGACCGGGGAGCTGTTTTTT
TRBV27	TRBJ2-2	.	.	CASSFYPLRGGFSNTGELFF	TGTGCCAGCAGTTTCTACCCTCTACGCGGCGGTTTTTCGAACACCGGGGAGCTGTTTTTT
TRBV5-1	TRBJ2-3	.	.	CASSFALASTDTQYF	TGCGCCAGCAGCTTCGCACTAGCTAGCACAGATACGCAGTATTTT
TRBV28	TRBJ1-2	.	TRBD1	CASNQPTGNYGYTF	TGTGCCAGCAACCAGCCGACAGGGAACTATGGCTACACCTTC
TRBV6-5	TRBJ1-4	.	.	CASSLGTLNEKLFF	TGTGCCAGCAGTTTAGGGACGCTTAATGAAAAACTGTTTTTT
TRBV19	TRBJ1-5	.	TRBD1	CASSYFYWDRDNQPQHF	TGTGCCAGTAGTTATTTTTATTGGGACAGGGACAATCAGCCCCAGCATTTT
TRBV6-5	TRBJ1-6	.	TRBD1	CASSGGTGPNSPLHF	TGTGCCAGCAGTGGGGGGACAGGTCCCAATTCACCCCTCCACTTT
TRBV5-1	TRBJ2-4	.	TRBD2	CASSLVGSPGLAGTIQYF	TGCGCCAGCAGCTTGGTGGGTAGCCCCGGACTAGCGGGAACCATTCAGTACTTC
TRBV28	TRBJ2-3	once	TRBD2	CASSSPSRGRAWYF	TGTGCCAGCAGTTCCCCCTCCCGCGGGAGGGCGTGGTATTTT
TRBV7-3	TRBJ2-5	.	TRBD2	CASSPGAGGWETQYF	TGTGCCAGCAGCCCTGGAGCGGGAGGTTGGGAGACCCAGTACTTC
TRBV7-2	TRBJ2-7	.	TRBD2	CASSGLAGGAYEQYF	TGTGCCAGCAGCGGATTAGCGGGAGGCGCCTACGAGCAGTACTTC
TRBV7-9	TRBJ2-7	.	TRBD2	CASSLGGASGFSYEQYF	TGTGCCAGCAGCTTAGGAGGGGCTAGCGGGTTTTCCTACGAGCAGTACTTC
TRBV28	TRBJ2-1	.	.	CASSTSSYNEQFF	TGTGCCAGCAGTACGAGCTCCTACAATGAGCAGTTCTTC
TRBV11-2	TRBJ2-1	.	TRBD2	CASSLLAGAGNEQFF	TGTGCCAGCAGCTTGTTAGCGGGAGCGGGGAATGAGCAGTTCTTC
TRBV6-5	TRBJ2-7	.	.	CASSRDDPDTYEQYF	TGTGCCAGCAGCCGGGATGACCCGGATACCTACGAGCAGTACTTC
TRBV28	TRBJ2-5	.	TRBD2	CASKGLAGVRETQYF	TGTGCCAGCAAGGGACTAGCGGGAGTAAGGGAGACCCAGTACTTC
TRBV5-1	TRBJ2-3	.	.	CASSLLYTSDTQYF	TGCGCCAGCAGCTTGTTGTACACCTCGGATACGCAGTATTTT